What follows are 9 T cell receptor beta chains derived from one specimen sequenced in a study of blood T cell repertoires in COVID-19. TCRdb's table, derived via immunoSEQ multiplex PCR, lists solely in-frame clones and lacks some. The sample includes roughly 58,000 clones, around 65% of them seen just once. Sequenced input: PBMCs or T cells enriched from blood (not recorded which). These TCRs come from a woman between 55 and 75 years old who had been exposed to COVID-19.

This clone was seen repeatedly, ten times or more. The chain couples TRBV7-9 to TRBJ2-4; 8 bases are a match to TRBD2. The length of the CDR3 is 11 residues. Trimming at V came to 4 bases and at J to 14 bases, leaving 4 bases not matched to a gene. Germline V gives CDR1 SEHNR, CDR2 FQNEAQ (reference sequence). CDR3 loop: CASSSGTREYF. The CDR3, as DNA: TGTGCCAGCAGCTCCGGGACTAGGGAGTACTTC.

The CDR3 sequence: CASIPDRNYGYTF. Written as DNA, the CDR3 is TGTGCCTCCATACCGGACAGGAACTATGGCTACACCTTC. The V and J genes are TRBV30 and TRBJ1-2, with 7 bases identical to TRBD1. This CDR3 is built from 13 residues. The V segment lost 7 bases and the J segment 2 bases; nucleotides outside the gene matches: 7. Per germline, CDR1 GTSNPN and CDR2 SVGIG (reference sequence).

The chain employs TRBV7-9 and TRBJ2-7, with TRBD2 matching 13 bases. Germline loops: CDR1 SEHNR, CDR2 FQNEAQ (reference sequence). Trimming cost V 5 bases and J 6 bases; bases outside gene matches: 4. The CDR3 covers 14 residues. The chain's CDR3 is CASSHGLAGVEQYF. Written as DNA, the CDR3 is TGTGCCAGCAGCCACGGACTAGCGGGAGTCGAGCAGTACTTC. Drawing the rest from reference TRBV7-9 and TRBJ2-7, the complete variable domain is DTGVSQNPRHKITKRGQNVTFRCDPISEHNRLYWYRQTLGQGPEFLTYFQNEAQLEKSRLLSDRFSAERPKGSFSTLEIQRTEQGDSAMYLCASSHGLAGVEQYFGPGTRLTVT.

V and J are TRBV14 and TRBJ1-3; 7 nucleotides agree with TRBD1. The CDR3 is made up of 15 amino acids. The V gene's germline CDR1 is SGHDN and CDR2 FVKESK. The V gene end was trimmed by 4 bases and the J gene end by 6 bases; junction bases not matched to a gene: 9. This CDR3 reads CASSLGPGTANTIYF. DNA for the CDR3: TGTGCCAGCAGCCTGGGCCCCGGGACAGCAAACACCATATATTTT.

The chain links TRBV20-1 to TRBJ2-5; a possible D gene is TRBD1 (6 bases). The germline V gene has CDR1 DFQATT and CDR2 SNEGSKA (reference sequence). The CDR3 is 11 amino acids. The ends were cut back, 2 bases at V and 5 bases at J, with 6 bases in the middle. The DNA for the CDR3 is TGCAGTGCTAGACAGGGGGAGACCCAGTACTTC. Its translation is CSARQGETQYF.

This clone was recorded only once. The chain couples TRBV7-8 to TRBJ1-1, with a tentative D call TRBD1 (5 bases). Per the germline V gene, CDR1 is SGHVS and CDR2 is FQNEAQ. This CDR3 comprises 14 residues. The germline V and J ends were trimmed by 5 bases and 1 base, with 11 bases remaining between them. As DNA, the CDR3 is TGTGCCAGCAGCCCGCGAGACAGGAACACTGAAGCTTTCTTT. It encodes CASSPRDRNTEAFF.

This clone was detected a few times. The rearrangement joins TRBV12-3 or TRBV12-4 to TRBJ2-6, with D possibly TRBD1 on 6 matching bases. Trimming shortened V by 11 bases and J by 3 bases, and 11 bases separated the two germline ends. This CDR3 has 13 residues. CDR3 coding DNA: TGTGCCGGGATGACAGGTGGGGCCAACGTCCTGACTTTC. Translating gives CAGMTGGANVLTF.

The V gene is TRBV29-1, the J gene TRBJ1-1, with D unclear. Germline values: CDR1 SQVTM, CDR2 ANQGSEA. V was trimmed by 4 bases and J by 2 bases, leaving 11 bases between them. CDR3 length: 13 residues. This chain's CDR3 is CSVVLGLNTEAFF. CDR3 nucleotide sequence: TGCAGCGTTGTGCTTGGACTTAACACTGAAGCTTTCTTT.

This sequence joins TRBV7-8 and TRBJ2-1, with D possibly TRBD2 on 6 matching bases. The CDR3 is 15 amino acids. Trimming shortened V by 5 bases and J by 4 bases, and 15 bases separated the two germline ends. Per germline, CDR1 SGHVS and CDR2 FQNEAQ. The CDR3 DNA follows: TGTGCCAGCAGCCCCCAGTCGGCGGGATACAATGAGCAGTTCTTC. This translates into CASSPQSAGYNEQFF.